This TCR beta chain was sequenced during a study of T-cell reconstitution after alpha-beta-depleted transplantation in children. This clonotype appeared many times. This sample's TCRbeta library carried unique molecular identifier barcodes. TCRdb recomputed calls from the PCR reads with MiXCR, one row per CDR3 protein. The data hold about 240,000 distinct CDR3 sequences, with 12% observed a single time. Trimming pared 4 bases from V and 6 bases from J, leaving 13 bases between. The CDR3 runs 13 residues. Germline V gives CDR1 SGHRS, CDR2 YFSETQ. The chain combines TRBV5-1 with TRBJ1-2; D not certain. Sample: PBMCs from the stem cell graft donor, taken from the stem cell graft. The receptor was derived from a human donor who donated a stem cell graft to a child with acute lymphoblastic leukemia. The CDR3 coding sequence is TGCGCCAGCAGCCCCGACCGGCCCCATGGCTACACCTTC. This sequence encodes CASSPDRPHGYTF.